The clone carrying this T cell receptor beta chain was recorded at least ten times. Its target is unknown. Via MiXCR, TCRdb re-called the PCR reads. The sample holds roughly 65,000 clones, approximately 15% seen once. The data stem from a study of metastatic and nonmetastatic thyroid tumors. Until they underwent thyroid surgery, no patient had received any treatment. General study findings and limits: Versus benign nodules, malignant thyroid tumors reportedly had significantly higher TCR beta diversity, in blood and tumor.

This sequence originates from a male donor with papillary thyroid cancer or a benign thyroid nodule (not recorded which). Some clones in this sample may be carry-over from other donors' samples. Material: blood.

This CDR3 is CAISDGLAGTRDEQFF. Here the CDR3 DNA reads TGTGCCATCAGTGATGGGCTAGCGGGGACTAGGGATGAGCAGTTCTTC. The J gene is TRBJ2-1, the V gene TRBV10-3, with 9 bases aligning to TRBD2. Per germline, CDR1 ENHRY and CDR2 SYGVKD. The CDR3 loop spans 16 amino acids. With 3 bases clipped from V and 8 bases from J, the junction kept 11 bases outside the gene matches.